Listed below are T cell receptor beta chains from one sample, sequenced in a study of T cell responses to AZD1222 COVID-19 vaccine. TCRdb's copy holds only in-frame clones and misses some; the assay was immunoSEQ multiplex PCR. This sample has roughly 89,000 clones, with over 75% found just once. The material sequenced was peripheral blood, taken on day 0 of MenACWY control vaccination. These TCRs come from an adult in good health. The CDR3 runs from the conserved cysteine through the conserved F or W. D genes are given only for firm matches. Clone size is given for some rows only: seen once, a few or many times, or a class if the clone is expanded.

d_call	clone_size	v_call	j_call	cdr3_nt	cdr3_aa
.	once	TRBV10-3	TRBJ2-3	TGTGCCATCAGTGCGACTCGAGCTGACACAGATACGCAGTATTTT	CAISATRADTDTQYF
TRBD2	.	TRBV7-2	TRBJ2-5	TGTGCCAGCAGCTTAATAGCGGGAACTAACCAAGAGACCCAGTACTTC	CASSLIAGTNQETQYF
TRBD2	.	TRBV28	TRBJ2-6	TGTGCCAGCAGGCAACTAGCGGGGAGCTCTGGGGCCAACGTCCTGACTTTC	CASRQLAGSSGANVLTF
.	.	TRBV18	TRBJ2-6	TGTGCCAGCTCAGTCGACAGCTACACCTCTGGGGCCAACGTCCTGACTTTC	CASSVDSYTSGANVLTF
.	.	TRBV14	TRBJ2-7	TGTGCCAGCAGCCACCGAGCCTACGAGCAGTACTTC	CASSHRAYEQYF
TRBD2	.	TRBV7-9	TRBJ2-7	TGTGCCAGCAGCTTAGAACCTAGCGGGAGGAAGAGCTCCTACGAGCAGTACTTC	CASSLEPSGRKSSYEQYF
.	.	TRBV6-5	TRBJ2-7	TGTGCCAGCAGTTATTCGCGGGCGGCGAGCTCCTACGAGCAGTACTTC	CASSYSRAASSYEQYF
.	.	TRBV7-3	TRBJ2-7	TGTGCCAGCAGCCCAGCGAGTCTCGGTTCCCTCGAGCAGTACTTC	CASSPASLGSLEQYF
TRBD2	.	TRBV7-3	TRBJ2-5	TGTGCCAGCAGCTTAACAGGGCGGGGGTACCAAGAGACCCAGTACTTC	CASSLTGRGYQETQYF
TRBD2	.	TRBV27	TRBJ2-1	TGTGCCAGCATCCATCCGGGAGGCTCCTACAATGAGCAGTTCTTC	CASIHPGGSYNEQFF
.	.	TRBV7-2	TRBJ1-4	TGTGCCAGCAGCTCGCCGGGGGCTCTGGGTGAAAAACTGTTTTTT	CASSSPGALGEKLFF
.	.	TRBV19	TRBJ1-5	TGTGCCAGTAGTACTTCCCATACTACCAATCAGCCCCAGCATTTT	CASSTSHTTNQPQHF
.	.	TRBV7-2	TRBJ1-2	TGTGCCAGCAGCTTAGTGCAGGGAGGGAACTATGGCTACACCTTC	CASSLVQGGNYGYTF
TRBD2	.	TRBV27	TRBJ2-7	TGTGCCAGCAGTCCCTCGGCGGGAGCGATCCCCTACGAGCAGTACTTC	CASSPSAGAIPYEQYF
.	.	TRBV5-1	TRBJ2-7	TGCGCCAGCAGCGATCAAGTCGAGCAGTACTTC	CASSDQVEQYF
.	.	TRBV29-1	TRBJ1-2	TGCAGCGTTGGGGGCATCAGAAATGGCTACACCTTC	CSVGGIRNGYTF